This entry features one T cell receptor (beta chain) sequence. The antigen is unknown. The data were taken from a study of T cell repertoires in cytomegalovirus infection. The overall study: Signatures in public TCR beta sequences pointed to both CMV infection and matching HLA type. Regarding the study as a whole: CMV-specific TCR beta clonotypes restricted by HLA-C dominated the ex vivo response. Frequencies of public TCR beta families were cumulated, and this identified carriers of CMV plus the relevant HLA.

This CDR3 is built from 15 residues. CDR1 is KGHSH and CDR2 is LQKENI in the germline V gene. V shed 5 bases, J shed 3 bases, and the junction held 9 bases outside the gene matches. TCRdb reanalysed the reads using MiXCR and keeps one entry per CDR3 protein. The sample has 300,000 to 450,000 distinct CDR3 sequences, about a sixth seen once. Sequencing was done on a sample of PBMCs. The sequence came from a human donor in good health (CMV status not recorded). Some clones in this sample may be carry-over from other donors' samples. The rearrangement uses TRBV18 and TRBJ2-7; 8 bases agree with TRBD1. As DNA, the CDR3 is TGTGCCAGCTCATTAGAGACAGGGGTCGGCTACGAGCAGTACTTC. Its protein is CASSLETGVGYEQYF.